A selection of T cell receptor beta chains follows, all from one sample in a study of blood T cell repertoires in COVID-19. Assay: immunoSEQ multiplex PCR; the TCRdb copy retains only in-frame clones and omits some. Altogether under 150,000 clones are present, 84% being singletons, with the ten largest covering about 15%. Source material: peripheral blood. The receptors come from a woman of 80 years or more with acute or convalescent COVID-19. Both conserved end residues are part of each CDR3. A D gene is named only where the DNA matches it firmly. Only part of the rows carry a size: once, few, many, or a class if the clone is expanded.

cdr3_aa	j_call	v_call	d_call	cdr3_length	clone_size
CASSGANYGYTF	TRBJ1-2	TRBV2	.	12	.
CASSLGVVAGGYEQYF	TRBJ2-7	TRBV11-2	TRBD2	16	.
CASSYSNQGANQPQHF	TRBJ1-5	TRBV6-6	TRBD1	16	.
CASSHHSSSYNEQFF	TRBJ2-1	TRBV6-5	.	15	few
CSVGQGRNTEAFF	TRBJ1-1	TRBV29-1	TRBD1	13	.
CASSLDAGPTEAFF	TRBJ1-1	TRBV7-2	.	14	.
CASSIQGLRDTEAFF	TRBJ1-1	TRBV19	.	15	.
CARGGAGANVLTF	TRBJ2-6	TRBV9	TRBD2	13	.
CASSSPGGWNEQFF	TRBJ2-1	TRBV6-2/TRBV6-3	TRBD2	14	.
CASSLELADRTDSNQPQHF	TRBJ1-5	TRBV7-2	.	19	.
CASSRGPGQGRGNEQFF	TRBJ2-1	TRBV9	TRBD1	17	.
CASSIAGHQPQHF	TRBJ1-5	TRBV19	.	13	few
CASSYSSGGAADTQYF	TRBJ2-3	TRBV6-5	TRBD2	16	.
CASSYIAGQSEQYF	TRBJ2-7	TRBV6-5	TRBD2	14	.
CSVVGQGTMNTEAFF	TRBJ1-1	TRBV29-1	.	15	.
CASSQGRGFYEQYF	TRBJ2-7	TRBV4-3	.	14	.
CASSIPGGTKTQYF	TRBJ2-5	TRBV19	.	14	.
CASSQSSTGNYGYTF	TRBJ1-2	TRBV4-1	.	15	.
CASSTSDWGGEKLFF	TRBJ1-4	TRBV5-1	.	15	few
CASGLVRLAGVTADTQYF	TRBJ2-3	TRBV12-5	TRBD2	18	.
CASSLGGVTSYEQYF	TRBJ2-7	TRBV7-2	TRBD2	15	.
CASSLDQLSSKQYF	TRBJ2-7	TRBV7-2	.	14	.
CSAGDSGTDSYNEQFF	TRBJ2-1	TRBV20-1	TRBD2	16	.
CATSRDPGISQGSDTQYF	TRBJ2-3	TRBV15	.	18	.
CASRRQGEQYF	TRBJ2-7	TRBV12-3/TRBV12-4	TRBD1	11	.
CASSPDDRGGLNTEAFF	TRBJ1-1	TRBV18	TRBD1	17	.
CATGSTLSYEQYF	TRBJ2-7	TRBV3-1/TRBV3-2	TRBD1	13	.
CASSLMAGGGTEAFF	TRBJ1-1	TRBV7-2	.	15	few
CASGRPEGRNTIYF	TRBJ1-3	TRBV5-5	.	14	.
CASGGGRRSGRAETQYF	TRBJ2-5	TRBV5-1	TRBD2	17	.
CASRRTGGTNEKLFF	TRBJ1-4	TRBV6-5	TRBD1	15	.
CASSSTGGDLYGYTF	TRBJ1-2	TRBV6-2/TRBV6-3	TRBD1	15	.
CASRAGGRYYEQYF	TRBJ2-7	TRBV7-2	TRBD2	14	.
CASSDRVINNSPLHF	TRBJ1-6	TRBV2	.	15	.
CASSLGLLTDTQYF	TRBJ2-3	TRBV5-1	.	14	.
CASSPRGLVTEAFF	TRBJ1-1	TRBV18	.	14	.
CASSSYYHDSNQPQHF	TRBJ1-5	TRBV6-5	.	16	once
CASSDRTGLGYTF	TRBJ1-2	TRBV6-6	TRBD1	13	.
CASSNSGRAVGQFF	TRBJ2-1	TRBV19	TRBD2	14	.
CASSLMRAHEQYF	TRBJ2-7	TRBV7-2	.	13	.
CASSLRGKGRSSYEQYF	TRBJ2-7	TRBV7-2	.	17	.
CASSQKTGSDTQYF	TRBJ2-3	TRBV9	.	14	.
CASSRGAGGEAFF	TRBJ1-1	TRBV3-1/TRBV3-2	TRBD1	13	.
CASSPQPTGEFRFF	TRBJ2-1	TRBV19	.	14	few
CASSLFDSANYGYTF	TRBJ1-2	TRBV5-5	.	15	.
CASSQVQGAWGNQPQHF	TRBJ1-5	TRBV4-1	TRBD1	17	few
CASSESVQGFGQYF	TRBJ2-7	TRBV10-2	TRBD1	14	.
CASSLDSGHIQYF	TRBJ2-4	TRBV5-8	.	13	.
CATSRDRLAGVINEQYF	TRBJ2-7	TRBV15	TRBD2	17	.